Below are 29 T cell receptor beta chains sequenced from a single sample in a study of blood T cell repertoires in COVID-19. Only in-frame clones appear in the TCRdb table, and some are missing; sequencing was by immunoSEQ multiplex PCR. This sample yields tens of thousands of clones, of which 70% to 90% are seen a single time; about 10% belongs to the top ten. Sequenced sample: peripheral blood. The origin of the receptors is a man aged 60 to 69 with active COVID-19.

V usage is TRBV19 and J usage is TRBJ2-1; TRBD2 matches at 8 bases. Germline-derived CDR1 and CDR2 are LNHDA and SQIVND (reference sequence). This CDR3 is 15 amino acids long. The V segment lost 0 bases and the J segment 9 bases; nucleotides outside the gene matches: 7. The CDR3 DNA sequence: TGTGCCAGTAGTATAGAGAGGGGGGCGGGAGGTGAGCAGTTCTTC. Its translation: CASSIERGAGGEQFF.

This clone was seen a few times. This sequence joins TRBV5-5 and TRBJ1-3; D is perhaps TRBD1 (6 bases). CDR3 length: 16 residues. Between the trimmed V and J ends, which lost 4 bases and 0 bases, there was a span of 14 bases. Germline V lookup: CDR1 SGHKS, CDR2 YYEKEE (reference sequence). The CDR3 protein is CASSPPGQFSGNTIYF. CDR3 nucleotides: TGTGCCAGCAGCCCGCCCGGACAGTTCTCTGGAAACACCATATATTTT.

This chain joins TRBV2 and TRBJ2-4, with D tentatively TRBD2 (6 bases). Germline V CDR1 and CDR2: SNHLY, FYNNEI. V was cut by 4 bases and J by 6 bases, with 13 bases left in between. The length of the CDR3 is 14 residues. As DNA, the CDR3 is TGTGCCAGCAGTGCCATTCGGGGGATAAACATTCAGTACTTC. Its translation: CASSAIRGINIQYF.

The sample holds one count of this clone. This CDR3 reads CASSFWTPGGEKLFF. The CDR3 nucleotides are TGTGCCAGCAGCTTCTGGACGCCGGGGGGCGAAAAACTGTTTTTT. The V call is TRBV7-9, the J call TRBJ1-4, with a possible D match to TRBD1 (6 bases). V was clipped by 3 bases and J by 8 bases, with 16 bases between them. This CDR3 comprises 15 residues. CDR1 is SEHNR, CDR2 FQNEAQ, per germline (reference sequence).

The table lists this clone with a few counts. The chain uses TRBV4-2 and TRBJ1-5; possible D gene TRBD1, 5 bases. With 0 bases removed from V and 4 bases from J, the gap between germline ends came to 19 bases. Germline V gene data show CDR1 as LGHNA and CDR2 as YNFKEQ. The CDR3 runs to 18 residues. The CDR3: CASSQERPQGMSNQPQHF. DNA of the CDR3: TGTGCCAGCAGCCAAGAGAGGCCCCAGGGAATGAGTAATCAGCCCCAGCATTTT.

V usage is TRBV5-1 and J usage is TRBJ1-2; tentative D call: TRBD1 (5 bases). Trimming removed 0 bases at V and 7 bases at J, with 13 bases between. The CDR3 spans 14 residues. The germline V gene has CDR1 SGHRS and CDR2 YFSETQ. DNA for the CDR3: TGCGCCAGCAGCTTGGATCCAGGGTCGGGTGGCTACACCTTC. This sequence encodes CASSLDPGSGGYTF.

The sample holds a few counts of this clone. The J gene is TRBJ1-5, the V gene TRBV2, with D maybe TRBD1 (5 bases). The CDR3 has 14 residues. The germline V gene encodes CDR1 SNHLY and CDR2 FYNNEI. V lost 5 bases to trimming and J lost 4 bases, with 12 bases between them. For the CDR3, the DNA is TGTGCCAGCAGTACTGACAGCCCGAATCAGCCCCAGCATTTT. Its protein is CASSTDSPNQPQHF.

This sequence joins TRBV28 and TRBJ1-1; D is possibly TRBD1 (5 bases). V was trimmed by 6 bases and J by 1 base, leaving 12 bases between them. This CDR3 is 14 amino acids long. The germline V gene has CDR1 MDHEN and CDR2 SYDVKM. In nucleotides, the CDR3 is TGTGCCAGCAGCATTGGGGGGACGAACACTGAAGCTTTCTTT. Its protein is CASSIGGTNTEAFF.

The genes are TRBV7-2 and TRBJ2-7, with D possibly matching TRBD1 (5 bases). Germline lookup yields CDR1 SGHTA and CDR2 FQGNSA. The length of the CDR3 is 13 residues. V lost 1 base to trimming and J lost 2 bases, with 6 bases between them. This CDR3 is CASSLGRAYEQYF. DNA for the CDR3: TGTGCCAGCAGCTTAGGCAGGGCCTACGAGCAGTACTTC.

V gene TRBV6-6 combines with J gene TRBJ1-6, with TRBD1 identical over 7 bases. The length of the CDR3 is 15 residues. With 5 bases clipped from V and 9 bases from J, the junction kept 10 bases outside the gene matches. CDR1 and CDR2 from the germline V gene are MNHNY and SVGAGI (reference sequence). The CDR3 DNA reads TGTGCCAGCAGTCCCCGGGACAGCGGTCTTTCACCCCTCCACTTT. Protein sequence: CASSPRDSGLSPLHF.

This chain joins TRBV6-2 or TRBV6-3 and TRBJ2-7, with D maybe TRBD1 (5 bases). Germline loops: CDR1 MNHEY, CDR2 SVGEGT. V shed 0 bases and J shed 2 bases, with 5 bases lying between them. This CDR3 is built from 13 residues. The CDR3 DNA reads as TGTGCCAGCAGTTACTCGGACACCTACGAGCAGTACTTC. This translates into CASSYSDTYEQYF.

This sequence joins TRBV21-1 and TRBJ2-2; the DNA was not compared with TRBD1, the D call given in the table. TRBV21-1 represents a pseudogene. This CDR3 is built from 15 residues. The CDR3 DNA is TGTGCCAGCAGCCCCGCAGGGTACCACACCGGGGAGCTGTTTTTT. Amino acids: CASSPAGYHTGELFF.

DNA of the CDR3: TGTGCCAGCAGCTTAAAGGAGATGAACACTGAAGCTTTCTTT. Amino acids: CASSLKEMNTEAFF. V usage is TRBV7-6 and J usage is TRBJ1-1; no reliable D call. The V and J ends lost 2 bases and 0 bases respectively, with 7 bases between them. CDR1 is SGHVS, CDR2 FNYEAQ, per germline. The length of the CDR3 is 14 residues.

This rearrangement joins TRBV1 to TRBJ2-5; the table's D call, TRBD2, has no DNA check behind it. TRBV1 is a listed pseudogene. The CDR3 contains 18 residues. The CDR3, as DNA: TGCACCAGCAGCCAAGAGGAGGGAACTAGCGGATTCCAAGAGACCCAGTACTTC. Its protein is CTSSQEEGTSGFQETQYF.

The rearrangement uses TRBV3-1 (or the pseudogene TRBV3-2) and TRBJ1-3; no definite D call. V was clipped by 2 bases and J by 3 bases, with 11 bases between them. The CDR3 extends over 15 amino acids. The germline V gene encodes CDR1 LGHDT and CDR2 YNNKEL (reference sequence). In DNA form, the CDR3 reads TGTGCCAGCAGCCAAAGGCAGGCCTATGGAAACACCATATATTTT. Translating gives CASSQRQAYGNTIYF.

The chain is built from TRBV19 and TRBJ1-2; D might be TRBD1 (6 bases). Trimming took off 3 bases at V and 0 bases at J, with 11 bases between the two ends. The germline CDR1 and CDR2 sequences are LNHDA and SQIVND (reference sequence). The CDR3 has 15 residues. The CDR3, as DNA: TGTGCCAGTAGTATCGGACAGATAACTAACTATGGCTACACCTTC. As protein: CASSIGQITNYGYTF.

V and J are TRBV12-3 or TRBV12-4 and TRBJ1-1, with D unresolved. V lost 6 bases to trimming and J lost 4 bases, with 12 bases between them. The CDR3 runs 13 residues. The CDR3 loop reads CASSPLSGTEAFF. CDR3 nucleotide sequence: TGTGCCAGCAGCCCTCTAAGTGGCACTGAAGCTTTCTTT.

This clone was observed a few times. The chain carries TRBV7-2 and TRBJ1-2; tentatively, D is TRBD1 (5 bases). CDR1 and CDR2 (germline): SGHTA, FQGNSA. The CDR3 runs 14 residues. Trimming took 4 bases from V and 5 from J, leaving 14 bases between them. This chain's CDR3 is CASSSGGDSYGYTF. The CDR3, as DNA: TGTGCCAGCAGCTCGGGGGGGGACTCGTATGGCTACACCTTC.

V is TRBV7-2 and J is TRBJ1-2, with D possibly being TRBD1 (5 bases). The germline CDR1 and CDR2 sequences are SGHTA and FQGNSA. Trimming pared 1 base from V and 4 bases from J, leaving 10 bases between. This CDR3 spans 14 amino acids. In DNA, the CDR3 is TGTGCCAGCAGCTTAGGGGGCCGCGTCTATGGCTACACCTTC. This sequence encodes CASSLGGRVYGYTF.

The J gene is TRBJ1-6, the V gene TRBV6-5; 7 bases fit TRBD1. The V gene's germline CDR1 is MNHEY and CDR2 SVGAGI. Trimming took 6 bases from V and 9 from J; bases not matched to a gene: 11. The CDR3 covers 15 residues. The CDR3 here is CASRLDRTGVSPLHF. The CDR3, as DNA: TGTGCCAGCAGATTGGACAGGACGGGGGTTTCACCCCTCCACTTT.

In this sample, this clone turned up a few times. The J gene is TRBJ1-2, the V gene TRBV29-1; D is unclear. Germline assignment: CDR1 SQVTM and CDR2 ANQGSEA. The CDR3 sequence is 14 residues long. V was trimmed by 4 bases and J by 5 bases, leaving 17 bases between them. The CDR3 protein is CSVGPGEGGYGYTF. DNA for the CDR3: TGCAGCGTTGGGCCGGGCGAGGGAGGGTATGGCTACACCTTC.

The V and J genes are TRBV5-1 and TRBJ2-6; maybe TRBD1 (5 bases). Trimming left V 1 base short and J 1 base short, with 9 bases between. This CDR3 has 16 residues. Germline V gives CDR1 SGHRS, CDR2 YFSETQ. The DNA for the CDR3 is TGCGCCAGCAGCTTGTCTGGGGCTTCTGGGGCCAACGTCCTGACTTTC. As protein: CASSLSGASGANVLTF.

This clone has more than one count but fewer than ten. The J gene is TRBJ1-6, the V gene TRBV18; 9 nucleotides agree with TRBD1. V gave up 1 base and J gave up 0 bases; unmatched junction bases: 4. Looked up from germline, CDR1 is KGHSH and CDR2 is LQKENI. This CDR3 has 18 residues. The CDR3 region has the DNA TGTGCCAGCTCACCACTGGGACAGGGAAGCTCCTATAATTCACCCCTCCACTTT. Translation: CASSPLGQGSSYNSPLHF.

The chain links TRBV7-2 to TRBJ2-1, with D perhaps TRBD2 (6 bases). The length of the CDR3 is 16 residues. CDR1 SGHTA and CDR2 FQGNSA come from the germline V gene. V was cut by 3 bases and J by 5 bases, with 17 bases left in between. CDR3 sequence: CASSLSFAGWNNEQFF. CDR3 DNA: TGTGCCAGCAGCTTGTCCTTCGCGGGATGGAACAATGAGCAGTTCTTC.

The rearrangement joins TRBV28 to TRBJ1-2, with D uncertain. The CDR3 has 14 amino acids. V lost 4 bases and J lost 2, with 11 bases in between. Germline V CDR1 and CDR2: MDHEN, SYDVKM. The CDR3: CASSYPGTNYGYTF. CDR3 DNA: TGTGCCAGCAGTTATCCGGGAACGAACTATGGCTACACCTTC.

This sequence joins TRBV27 and TRBJ1-1, with 7 bases identical to TRBD1. The ends lost 3 bases at V and 3 bases at J; junction bases unmatched: 7. This CDR3 is built from 15 residues. Germline CDR1 reads MNHEY; CDR2 reads SMNVEV (reference sequence). CDR3 residues: CASSFMARGYTEAFF. For the CDR3, the DNA is TGTGCCAGCAGTTTTATGGCCAGGGGGTACACTGAAGCTTTCTTT.

The genes are TRBV27 and TRBJ2-7; 13 nucleotides match TRBD2. This CDR3 comprises 16 residues. Germline V gene sequence: CDR1 MNHEY, CDR2 SMNVEV (reference sequence). V gave up 6 bases and J gave up 5 bases; unmatched junction bases: 10. CDR3 loop: CASSRLAGGPSNEQYF. CDR3 coding DNA: TGTGCCAGCAGCAGACTAGCGGGAGGACCTAGCAACGAGCAGTACTTC.

The gene calls are TRBV7-3 and TRBJ2-3, with D maybe TRBD2 (5 bases). V was shortened by 3 bases and J by 0 bases, with 10 bases between the two germline ends. CDR3 length: 15 residues. Germline CDR1 SGHTA, CDR2 FQGTGA. CDR3 bases: TGTGCCAGCAGCTTGGCCCGGGGTAGCACAGATACGCAGTATTTT. It yields the protein CASSLARGSTDTQYF.

The V call is TRBV10-3, the J call TRBJ2-5; no firm D call. Germline-derived CDR1 and CDR2 are ENHRY and SYGVKD. The V gene lost 6 bases and the J gene lost 0 bases, with 11 bases spanning the gap. This CDR3 region has 14 residues. The CDR3 region is CAIRGRQNQETQYF. CDR3 DNA sequence: TGTGCCATCAGGGGCAGACAAAACCAAGAGACCCAGTACTTC.